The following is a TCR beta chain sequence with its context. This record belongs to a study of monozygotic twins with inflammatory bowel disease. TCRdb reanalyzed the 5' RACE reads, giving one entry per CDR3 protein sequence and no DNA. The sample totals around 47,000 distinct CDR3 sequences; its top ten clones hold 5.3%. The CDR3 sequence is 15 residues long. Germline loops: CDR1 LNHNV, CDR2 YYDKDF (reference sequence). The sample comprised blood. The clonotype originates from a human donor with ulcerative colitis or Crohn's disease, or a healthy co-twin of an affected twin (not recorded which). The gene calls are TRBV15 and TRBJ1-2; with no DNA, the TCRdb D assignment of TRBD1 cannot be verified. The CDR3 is CATSRDNNRVYGYTF. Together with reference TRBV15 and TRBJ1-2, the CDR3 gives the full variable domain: DAMVIQNPRYQVTQFGKPVTLSCSQTLNHNVMYWYQQKSSQAPKLLFHYYDKDFNNEADTPDNFQSRRPNTSFCFLDIRSPGLGDTAMYLCATSRDNNRVYGYTFGSGTRLTVV.